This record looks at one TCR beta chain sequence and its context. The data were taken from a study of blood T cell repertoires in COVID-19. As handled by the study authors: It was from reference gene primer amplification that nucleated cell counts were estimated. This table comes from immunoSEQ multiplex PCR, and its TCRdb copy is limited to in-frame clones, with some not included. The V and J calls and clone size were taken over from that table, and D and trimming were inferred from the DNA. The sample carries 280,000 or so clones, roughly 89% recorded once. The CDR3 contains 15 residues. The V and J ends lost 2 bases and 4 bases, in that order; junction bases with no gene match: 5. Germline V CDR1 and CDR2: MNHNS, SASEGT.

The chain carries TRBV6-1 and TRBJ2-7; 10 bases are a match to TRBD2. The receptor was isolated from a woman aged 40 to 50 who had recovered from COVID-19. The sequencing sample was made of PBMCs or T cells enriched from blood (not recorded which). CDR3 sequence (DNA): TGTGCCAGCAGTGAAACTAGCGGGACTGAATACGAGCAGTACTTC. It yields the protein CASSETSGTEYEQYF.